This entry is about one TCR beta chain. This table comes from immunoSEQ multiplex PCR, and its TCRdb copy is limited to in-frame clones, with some not included. The repertoire holds about 330,000 clones, with over 75% as singletons. These data originate in a study of blood T cell repertoires in COVID-19. The overall study: Sources were T cells, B-cell-depleted T cells, or PBMCs; the material itself was cDNA or gDNA.

Germline loops: CDR1 MRHNA, CDR2 SNTAGT. V was clipped by 9 bases and J by 4 bases, with 13 bases between them. The CDR3 loop spans 13 amino acids. The receptor was isolated from a woman between 45 and 60 years old with active or convalescent COVID-19. The sequencing sample was made of peripheral blood. The V gene is TRBV6-4, the J gene TRBJ1-5; D perhaps matches TRBD1 (5 bases). The DNA for the CDR3 is TGTGCCAGTCGGGGGGGACCTAATCAGCCCCAGCATTTT. Translated: CASRGGPNQPQHF.